This T cell receptor beta chain was found in a study of cytomegalovirus exposure and HLA in healthy donors. Sequencing was performed with immunoSEQ multiplex PCR; in TCRdb, only in-frame clones are kept and a portion is missing. The sample holds hundreds of thousands of clones, roughly 89% seen once. As regards this clone: As yet, its antigen is unknown.

The germline CDR1 and CDR2 sequences are SGHRS and YFSETQ. This CDR3 spans 12 amino acids. Trimming removed 4 bases at V and 7 bases at J, with 12 bases between. General study results and limits: A classifier reportedly called cytomegalovirus status with high sensitivity and specificity. Most observed TCR sequences were rare, whereas some public TCRs were detected in many donors. Cytomegalovirus association was assigned to over 150 TCR beta chains.

This sequence was found in a young woman in good health and CMV-seronegative. Sequencing was carried out using PBMCs. The rearrangement links TRBV5-1 to TRBJ2-7; no clear D gene. CDR3 amino acids: CASSTRLREQYF. Here the CDR3 DNA reads TGCGCCAGCAGCACCCGGCTCAGGGAGCAGTACTTC.